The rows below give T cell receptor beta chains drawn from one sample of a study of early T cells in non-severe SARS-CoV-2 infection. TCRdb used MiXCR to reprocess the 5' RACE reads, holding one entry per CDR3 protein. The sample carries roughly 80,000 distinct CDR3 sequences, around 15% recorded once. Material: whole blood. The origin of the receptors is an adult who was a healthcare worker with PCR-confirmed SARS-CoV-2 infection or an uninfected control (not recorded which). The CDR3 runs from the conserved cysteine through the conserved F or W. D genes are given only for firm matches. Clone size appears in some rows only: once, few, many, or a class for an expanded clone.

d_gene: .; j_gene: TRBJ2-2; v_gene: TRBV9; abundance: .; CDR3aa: CASSKGAGELFF; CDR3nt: TGTGCCAGCAGCAAGGGGGCCGGGGAGCTGTTTTTT
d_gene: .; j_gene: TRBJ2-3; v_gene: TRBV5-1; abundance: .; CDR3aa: CASSLVEDGTDTQYF; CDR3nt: TGCGCCAGCAGCTTGGTGGAGGACGGCACAGATACGCAGTATTTT
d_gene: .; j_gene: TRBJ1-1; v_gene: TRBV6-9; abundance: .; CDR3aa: CARALRAPTEAFF; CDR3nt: TGTGCCAGGGCGCTCAGGGCCCCCACTGAAGCTTTCTTT
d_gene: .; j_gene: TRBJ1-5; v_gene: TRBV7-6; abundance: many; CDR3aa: CASSTRQDQPQHF; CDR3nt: TGTGCCAGCAGCACTCGACAGGATCAGCCCCAGCATTTT
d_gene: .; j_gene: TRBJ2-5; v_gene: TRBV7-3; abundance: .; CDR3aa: CASSLNPEETQYF; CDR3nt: TGTGCCAGCAGCTTAAACCCCGAAGAGACCCAGTACTTC
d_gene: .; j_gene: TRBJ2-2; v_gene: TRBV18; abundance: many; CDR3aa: CASSPDLTGELFF; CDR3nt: TGTGCCAGCTCACCAGATCTAACCGGGGAGCTGTTTTTT
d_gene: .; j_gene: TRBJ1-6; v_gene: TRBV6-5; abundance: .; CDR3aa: CASSYEGATNSPLHF; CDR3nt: TGTGCCAGCAGTTACGAAGGGGCCACCAATTCACCCCTCCACTTT
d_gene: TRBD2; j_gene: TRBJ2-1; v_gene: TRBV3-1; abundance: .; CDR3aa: CASSPTSGLNEQFF; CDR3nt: TGTGCCAGCAGCCCGACTAGCGGGTTAAATGAGCAGTTCTTC
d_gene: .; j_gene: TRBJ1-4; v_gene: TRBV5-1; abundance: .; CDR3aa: CASSLIGREKLFF; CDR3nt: TGCGCCAGCAGCTTGATAGGTCGGGAAAAACTGTTTTTT
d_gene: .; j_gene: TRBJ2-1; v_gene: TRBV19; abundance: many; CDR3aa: CASSILSGNEQFF; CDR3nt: TGTGCCAGTAGTATACTGTCCGGCAATGAGCAGTTCTTC
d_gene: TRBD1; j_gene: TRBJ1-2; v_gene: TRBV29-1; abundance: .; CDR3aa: CSVAWTGGNGYTF; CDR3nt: TGCAGCGTTGCCTGGACAGGGGGAAATGGCTACACCTTC
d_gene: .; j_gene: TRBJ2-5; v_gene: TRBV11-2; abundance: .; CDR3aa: CASSLLSGRREQETQYF; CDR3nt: TGTGCCAGCAGCTTACTTTCGGGGCGGAGGGAGCAAGAGACCCAGTACTTC
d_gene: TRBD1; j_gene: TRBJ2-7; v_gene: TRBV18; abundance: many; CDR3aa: CASSRGQGLGEQYF; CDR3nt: TGTGCCAGCTCACGGGGACAGGGTCTAGGCGAGCAGTACTTC
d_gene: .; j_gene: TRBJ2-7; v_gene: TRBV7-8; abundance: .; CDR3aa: CASGIFYEQYF; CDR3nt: TGTGCCAGCGGGATCTTCTACGAGCAGTACTTC
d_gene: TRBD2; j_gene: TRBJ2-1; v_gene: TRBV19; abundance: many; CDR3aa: CASSGGGYNEQFF; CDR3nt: TGTGCCAGTAGTGGCGGGGGATACAATGAGCAGTTCTTC
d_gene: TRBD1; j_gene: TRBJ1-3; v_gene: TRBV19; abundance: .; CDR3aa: CASSGQGLLSGNTIYF; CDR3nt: TGTGCCAGTAGCGGACAGGGTTTACTCTCTGGAAACACCATATATTTT
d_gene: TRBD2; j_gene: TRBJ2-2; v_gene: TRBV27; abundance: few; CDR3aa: CASSLVGLAGGKGELFF; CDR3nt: TGTGCCAGCAGTCTCGTCGGACTAGCGGGAGGGAAGGGGGAGCTGTTTTTT
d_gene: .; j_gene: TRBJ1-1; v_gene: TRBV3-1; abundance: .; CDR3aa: CASSQEWTVGNTEAFF; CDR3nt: TGTGCCAGCAGCCAAGAATGGACTGTAGGGAACACTGAAGCTTTCTTT
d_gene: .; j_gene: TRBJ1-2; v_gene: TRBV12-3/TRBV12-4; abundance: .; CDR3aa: CASRTGTMRYGYTF; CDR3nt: TGTGCCAGCAGGACCGGGACGATGCGCTATGGCTACACCTTC
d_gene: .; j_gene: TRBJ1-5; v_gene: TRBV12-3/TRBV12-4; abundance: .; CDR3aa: CASSFWGNQPQHF; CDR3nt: TGTGCCAGCAGTTTTTGGGGGAATCAGCCCCAGCATTTT
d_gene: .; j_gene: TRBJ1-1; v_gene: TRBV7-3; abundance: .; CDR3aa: CASSLFGGVNTEAFF; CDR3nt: TGTGCCAGCAGCTTATTTGGAGGGGTGAACACTGAAGCTTTCTTT
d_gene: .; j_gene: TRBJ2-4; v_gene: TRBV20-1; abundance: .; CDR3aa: CSARDGPLAKNIQYF; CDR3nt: TGCAGTGCTAGAGATGGGCCCTTGGCCAAAAACATTCAGTACTTC
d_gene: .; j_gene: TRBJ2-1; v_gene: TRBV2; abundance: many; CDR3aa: CASSGQGLNNEQFF; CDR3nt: TGTGCCAGCAGTGGTCAGGGGCTGAACAATGAGCAGTTCTTC
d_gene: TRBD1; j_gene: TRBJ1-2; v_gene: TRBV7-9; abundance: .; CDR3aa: CASSPVMGQDYGYTF; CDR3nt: TGTGCCAGCAGCCCGGTGATGGGACAGGACTATGGCTACACCTTC
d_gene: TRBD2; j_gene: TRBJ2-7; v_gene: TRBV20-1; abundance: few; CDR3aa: CSAREGVGREFYEQYF; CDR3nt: TGCAGTGCTAGAGAGGGCGTTGGGCGGGAGTTCTACGAGCAGTACTTC
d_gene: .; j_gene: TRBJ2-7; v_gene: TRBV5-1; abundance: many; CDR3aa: CASSPTPPSYEQYF; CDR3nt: TGCGCCAGCAGTCCTACCCCCCCTTCCTACGAGCAGTACTTC
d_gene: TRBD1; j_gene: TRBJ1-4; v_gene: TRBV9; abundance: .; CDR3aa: CASSPRDRGEKLFF; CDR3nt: TGTGCCAGCAGCCCCCGGGACAGGGGCGAAAAACTGTTTTTT
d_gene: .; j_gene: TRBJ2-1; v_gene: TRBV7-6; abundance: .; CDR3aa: CASSPLGPSYNEQFF; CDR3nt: TGTGCCAGCAGCCCCTTAGGACCCTCCTACAATGAGCAGTTCTTC
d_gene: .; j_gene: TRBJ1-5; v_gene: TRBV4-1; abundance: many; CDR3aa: CASSVEPGMYSNQPQHF; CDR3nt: TGCGCCAGCAGCGTCGAGCCAGGGATGTATAGCAATCAGCCCCAGCATTTT
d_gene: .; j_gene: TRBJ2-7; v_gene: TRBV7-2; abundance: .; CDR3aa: CASSLVGTEQYF; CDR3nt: TGTGCCAGCAGCTTAGTTGGCACCGAGCAGTACTTC
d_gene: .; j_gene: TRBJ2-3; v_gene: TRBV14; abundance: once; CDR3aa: CASSQERRDTQYF; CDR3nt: TGTGCCAGCAGCCAAGAAAGAAGGGATACGCAGTATTTT
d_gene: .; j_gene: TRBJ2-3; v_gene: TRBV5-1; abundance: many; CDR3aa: CASSLFSTDTQYF; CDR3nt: TGCGCCAGCAGCTTATTTAGCACAGATACGCAGTATTTT
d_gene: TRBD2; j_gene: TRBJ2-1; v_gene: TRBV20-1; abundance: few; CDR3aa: CSARVPSGTTGAGYNEQFF; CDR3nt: TGCAGTGCTAGAGTGCCCAGCGGGACGACGGGAGCGGGGTACAATGAGCAGTTCTTC
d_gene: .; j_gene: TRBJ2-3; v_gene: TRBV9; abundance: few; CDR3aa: CASGGQTDTQYF; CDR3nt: TGTGCCAGCGGGGGGCAGACAGATACGCAGTATTTT
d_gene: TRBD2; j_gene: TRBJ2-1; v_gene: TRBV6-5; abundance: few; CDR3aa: CASSRRYSGNNNEQFF; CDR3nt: TGTGCCAGCAGCCGCCGGTATAGCGGGAACAACAATGAGCAGTTCTTC
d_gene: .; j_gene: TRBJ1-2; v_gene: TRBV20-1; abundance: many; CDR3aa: CSARVSGGYTF; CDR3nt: TGCAGTGCTAGGGTATCGGGAGGCTACACCTTC
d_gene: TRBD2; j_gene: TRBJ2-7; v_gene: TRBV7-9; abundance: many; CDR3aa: CASSPTGTRHYEQYF; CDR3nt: TGTGCCAGCAGCCCAACCGGGACTAGGCACTACGAGCAGTACTTC
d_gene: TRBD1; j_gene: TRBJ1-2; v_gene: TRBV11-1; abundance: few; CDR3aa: CASSDGTGYGYTF; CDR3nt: TGTGCCAGCAGCGACGGGACAGGGTATGGCTACACCTTC
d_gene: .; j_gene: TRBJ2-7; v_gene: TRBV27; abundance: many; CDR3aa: CASRSPADEQYF; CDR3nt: TGTGCCAGCAGGAGTCCGGCGGACGAGCAGTACTTC
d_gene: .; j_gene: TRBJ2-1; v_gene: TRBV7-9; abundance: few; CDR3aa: CASSGTRTGQDQFF; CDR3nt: TGTGCCAGCTCCGGGACGCGGACGGGCCAGGACCAGTTCTTC
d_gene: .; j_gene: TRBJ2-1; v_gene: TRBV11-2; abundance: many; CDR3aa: CASSQTPSDEQFF; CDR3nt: TGTGCCAGCAGCCAGACCCCCTCGGATGAGCAGTTCTTC
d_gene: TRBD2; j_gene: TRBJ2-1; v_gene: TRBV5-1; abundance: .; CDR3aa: CASTWGLSMTSGRGDEQFF; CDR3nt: TGCGCCAGCACCTGGGGGTTATCAATGACTAGCGGGAGAGGAGATGAGCAGTTCTTC
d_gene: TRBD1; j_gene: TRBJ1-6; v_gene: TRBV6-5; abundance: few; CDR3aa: CASSYSGQGSSPLHF; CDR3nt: TGTGCCAGCAGTTACTCGGGACAGGGGTCTTCACCCCTCCACTTT
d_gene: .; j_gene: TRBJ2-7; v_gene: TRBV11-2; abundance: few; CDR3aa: CASSSPGQFYEPNYEQYF; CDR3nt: TGTGCCAGCAGCTCCCCCGGACAGTTTTACGAGCCAAATTACGAGCAGTACTTC
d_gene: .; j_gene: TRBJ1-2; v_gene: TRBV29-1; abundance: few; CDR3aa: CSVIQGDYGYTF; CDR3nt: TGCAGCGTCATTCAGGGTGACTATGGCTACACCTTC
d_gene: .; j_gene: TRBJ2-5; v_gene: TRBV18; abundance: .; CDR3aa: CASSPPQGRQYF; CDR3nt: TGTGCCAGCTCACCGCCTCAGGGACGTCAGTACTTC
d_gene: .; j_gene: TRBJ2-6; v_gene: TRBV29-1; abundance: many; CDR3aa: CSVQVVSGANVLTF; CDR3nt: TGCAGCGTTCAGGTGGTCTCTGGGGCCAACGTCCTGACTTTC
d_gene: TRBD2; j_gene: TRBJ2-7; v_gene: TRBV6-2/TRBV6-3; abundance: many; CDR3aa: CASSSLAGGLYEQYF; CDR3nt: TGTGCCAGCAGTTCACTAGCGGGAGGCCTCTACGAGCAGTACTTC
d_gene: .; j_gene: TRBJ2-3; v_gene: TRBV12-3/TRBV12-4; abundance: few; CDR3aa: CASSKPGLPYTQYF; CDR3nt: TGTGCCAGCAGTAAACCCGGACTTCCCTATACGCAGTATTTT
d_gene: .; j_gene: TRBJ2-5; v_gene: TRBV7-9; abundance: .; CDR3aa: CASSLSHGQGETQYF; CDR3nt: TGTGCCAGCAGCTTAAGCCACGGCCAGGGAGAGACCCAGTACTTC
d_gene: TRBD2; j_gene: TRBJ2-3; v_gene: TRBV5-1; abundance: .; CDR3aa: CASSLGLAATDTQYF; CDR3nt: TGCGCCAGCAGCCTCGGACTAGCGGCCACAGATACGCAGTATTTT
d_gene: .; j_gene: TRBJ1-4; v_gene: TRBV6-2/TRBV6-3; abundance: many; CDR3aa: CASGARAGLFF; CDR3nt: TGTGCCAGCGGGGCCAGGGCGGGACTGTTTTTT
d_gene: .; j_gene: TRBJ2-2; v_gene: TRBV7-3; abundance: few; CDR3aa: CASSLLQASGELFF; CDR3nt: TGTGCCAGCAGCTTACTACAGGCCAGCGGGGAGCTGTTTTTT
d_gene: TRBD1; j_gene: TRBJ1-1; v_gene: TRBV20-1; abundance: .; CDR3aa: CSARQGGKEAFF; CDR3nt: TGCAGTGCTCGACAGGGGGGCAAGGAAGCTTTCTTT
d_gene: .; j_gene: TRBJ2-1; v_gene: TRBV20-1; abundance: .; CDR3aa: CSAREWTSYNEQFF; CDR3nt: TGCAGTGCTAGGGAATGGACTTCCTACAATGAGCAGTTCTTC
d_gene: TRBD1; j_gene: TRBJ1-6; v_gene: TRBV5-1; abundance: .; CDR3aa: CASSLLGGVLNSPLHF; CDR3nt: TGCGCCAGCAGCTTGTTAGGGGGCGTCCTGAATTCACCCCTCCACTTT
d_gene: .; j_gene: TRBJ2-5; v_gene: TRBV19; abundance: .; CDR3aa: CASKSEQPSGTQYF; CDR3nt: TGTGCCAGTAAATCTGAACAGCCGTCGGGGACCCAGTACTTC
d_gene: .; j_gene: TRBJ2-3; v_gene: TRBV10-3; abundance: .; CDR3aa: CAITGDRRADTQYF; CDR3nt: TGTGCCATCACTGGAGACCGCCGGGCAGATACGCAGTATTTT